The TCR beta chain under discussion was sequenced for a study of T cell responses to AZD1222 COVID-19 vaccine. General study results and limits: It should be noted that donors were predominantly white British and more often female, and clonal diversity was possibly underestimated. Within unmutated variant regions lay the reported targets of nearly half of spike-specific TCRs. CD4 TCRs linked to vaccination spanned spike, dominating at 160-218 and 743-854.

As regards this clone: Its antigen is unknown.

The table came from immunoSEQ multiplex PCR; TCRdb's copy has only in-frame clones and leaves some out. The data contain 95,000 to 110,000 clones, 70% to 90% of them seen just once; the ten biggest clones take up approximately 4.8%. Recipients boosted at about 4 weeks or about 12 weeks are pooled. The receptor comes from an adult who received the AZD1222 COVID-19 vaccine. Material: peripheral blood, obtained 28 days after the second AZD1222 dose.

The CDR3: CASSLRLEPGELFF. The DNA of the CDR3 is TGCGCCAGCAGCCTCCGACTAGAACCCGGGGAGCTGTTTTTT. The genes are TRBV4-3 and TRBJ2-2; tentative D call: TRBD2 (6 bases). The germline CDR1 and CDR2 sequences are LGHNA and YSLEER. Trimming removed 4 bases at V and 6 bases at J, with 12 bases between. The CDR3 has 14 residues.